This T cell receptor (beta chain) was captured by sequencing in a study of blood T cell repertoires in COVID-19. Study in general: Resolution of symptoms, clearance, or two negative PCRs was present in recovered Cohort 3 donors. PBMCs, B-cell-depleted T cells, or T cells were the source of the cDNA or gDNA that made up the material.

The method was immunoSEQ multiplex PCR; TCRdb's version includes in-frame clones alone and lacks a portion of them. The profile covers roughly 200,000 clones, with roughly nine tenths appearing a single time and over 3% taken by the ten largest. Clinical histories supplied by participants themselves formed the basis of cohort assignment. The germline V gene has CDR1 SGHRS and CDR2 YFSETQ. This CDR3 has 15 amino acids. J gave up 1 base and V 4 bases, and 4 bases lay outside the gene matches. The origin of this receptor is a woman between 50 and 59 years old in a cohort exposed to, infected with or recovered from COVID-19 (not recorded which). Source material: PBMCs or T cells enriched from blood (not recorded which). V gene TRBV5-1 combines with J gene TRBJ1-5; 8 nucleotides line up with TRBD1. The CDR3 region is CASSLGQGSNQPQHF. The DNA for the CDR3 is TGCGCCAGCAGCCTAGGACAGGGAAGCAATCAGCCCCAGCATTTT.